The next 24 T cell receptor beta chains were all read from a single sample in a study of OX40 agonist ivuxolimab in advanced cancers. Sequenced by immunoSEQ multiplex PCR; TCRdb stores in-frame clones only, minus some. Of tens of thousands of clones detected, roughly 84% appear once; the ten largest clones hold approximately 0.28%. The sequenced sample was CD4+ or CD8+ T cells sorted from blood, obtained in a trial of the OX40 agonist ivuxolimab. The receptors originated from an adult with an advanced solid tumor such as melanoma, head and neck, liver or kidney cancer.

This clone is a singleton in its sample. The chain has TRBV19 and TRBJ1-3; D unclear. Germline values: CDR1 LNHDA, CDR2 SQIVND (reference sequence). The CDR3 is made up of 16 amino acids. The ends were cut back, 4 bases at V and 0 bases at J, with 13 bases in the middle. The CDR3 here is CASSREGRSSGNTIYF. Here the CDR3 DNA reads TGTGCCAGTAGTAGGGAAGGACGTAGCTCTGGAAACACCATATATTTT.

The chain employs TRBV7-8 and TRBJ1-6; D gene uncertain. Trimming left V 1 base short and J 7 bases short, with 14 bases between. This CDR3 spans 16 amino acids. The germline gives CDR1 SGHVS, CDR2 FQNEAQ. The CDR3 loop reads CASSLEGFYGNSPLHF. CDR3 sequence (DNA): TGTGCCAGCAGCTTAGAAGGGTTCTATGGCAATTCACCCCTCCACTTT.

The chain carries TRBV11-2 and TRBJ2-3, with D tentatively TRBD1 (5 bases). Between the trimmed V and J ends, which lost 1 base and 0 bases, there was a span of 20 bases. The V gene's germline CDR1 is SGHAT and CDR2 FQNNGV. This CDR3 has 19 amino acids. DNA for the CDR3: TGTGCCAGCAGCTTAGGGGATCGTGGGCAGGGTCTTAGCACAGATACGCAGTATTTT. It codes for CASSLGDRGQGLSTDTQYF.

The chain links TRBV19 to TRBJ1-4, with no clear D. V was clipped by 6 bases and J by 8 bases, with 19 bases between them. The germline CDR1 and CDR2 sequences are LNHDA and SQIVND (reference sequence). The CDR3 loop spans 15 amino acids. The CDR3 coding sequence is TGTGCCAGTAGCCAAACGGTGGGGTTAGAAGAAAAACTGTTTTTT. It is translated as CASSQTVGLEEKLFF. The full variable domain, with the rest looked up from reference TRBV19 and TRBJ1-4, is DGGITQSPKYLFRKEGQNVTLSCEQNLNHDAMYWYRQDPGQGLRLIYYSQIVNDFQKGDIAEGYSVSREKKESFPLTVTSAQKNPTAFYLCASSQTVGLEEKLFFGSGTQLSVL.

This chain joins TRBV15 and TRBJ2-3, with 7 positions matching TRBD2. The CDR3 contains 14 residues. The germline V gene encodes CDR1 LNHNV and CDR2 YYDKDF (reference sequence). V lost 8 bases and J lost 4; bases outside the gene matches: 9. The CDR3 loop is CATQLAYRPDTQYF. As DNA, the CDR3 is TGTGCCACCCAACTAGCGTACCGCCCAGATACGCAGTATTTT. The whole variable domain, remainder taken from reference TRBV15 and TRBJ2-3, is DAMVIQNPRYQVTQFGKPVTLSCSQTLNHNVMYWYQQKSSQAPKLLFHYYDKDFNNEADTPDNFQSRRPNTSFCFLDIRSPGLGDTAMYLCATQLAYRPDTQYFGPGTRLTVL.

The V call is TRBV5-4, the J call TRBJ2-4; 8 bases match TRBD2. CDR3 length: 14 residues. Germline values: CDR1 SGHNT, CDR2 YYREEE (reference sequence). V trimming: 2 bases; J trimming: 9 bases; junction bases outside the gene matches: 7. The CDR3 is CASSFFSGGGIQYF. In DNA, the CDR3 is TGTGCCAGCAGCTTCTTCAGCGGGGGTGGCATTCAGTACTTC. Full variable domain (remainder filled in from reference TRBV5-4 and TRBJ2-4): ETGVTQSPTHLIKTRGQQVTLRCSSQSGHNTVSWYQQALGQGPQFIFQYYREEENGRGNFPPRFSGLQFPNYSSELNVNALELDDSALYLCASSFFSGGGIQYFGAGTRLSVL.

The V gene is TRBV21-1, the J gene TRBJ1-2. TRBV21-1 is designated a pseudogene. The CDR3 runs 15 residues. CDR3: CASSKEVTSSYGYTF. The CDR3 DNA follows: TGTGCCAGCAGCAAAGAGGTCACGTCGTCCTATGGCTACACCTTC.

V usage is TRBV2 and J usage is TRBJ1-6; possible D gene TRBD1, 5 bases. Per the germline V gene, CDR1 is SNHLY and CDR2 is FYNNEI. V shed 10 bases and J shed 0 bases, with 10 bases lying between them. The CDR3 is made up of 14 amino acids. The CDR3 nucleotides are TGTGCCACCGGGAGGGGCTCCTATAATTCACCCCTCCACTTT. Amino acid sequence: CATGRGSYNSPLHF. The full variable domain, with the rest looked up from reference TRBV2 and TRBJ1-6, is EPEVTQTPSHQVTQMGQEVILRCVPISNHLYFYWYRQILGQKVEFLVSFYNNEISEKSEIFDDQFSVERPDGSNFTLKIRSTKLEDSAMYFCATGRGSYNSPLHFGNGTRLTVT.

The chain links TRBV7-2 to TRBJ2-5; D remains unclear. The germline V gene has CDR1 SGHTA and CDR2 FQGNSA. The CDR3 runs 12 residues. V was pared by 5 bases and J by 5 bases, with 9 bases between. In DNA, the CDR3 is TGTGCCAGCAGCCTATCACCGGAGACCCAGTACTTC. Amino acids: CASSLSPETQYF.

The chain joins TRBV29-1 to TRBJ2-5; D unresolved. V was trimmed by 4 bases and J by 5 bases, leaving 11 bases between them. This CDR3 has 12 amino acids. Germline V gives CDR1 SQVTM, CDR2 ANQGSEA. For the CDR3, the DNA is TGCAGCGTTGGTCCGCAACGGGAGACCCAGTACTTC. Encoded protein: CSVGPQRETQYF.

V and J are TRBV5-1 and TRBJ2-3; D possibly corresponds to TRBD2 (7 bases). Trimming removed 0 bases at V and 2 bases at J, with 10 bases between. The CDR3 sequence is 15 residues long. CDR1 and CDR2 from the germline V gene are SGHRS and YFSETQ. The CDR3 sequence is CASSLDRGATDTQYF. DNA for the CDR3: TGCGCCAGCAGCTTGGATCGGGGGGCCACAGATACGCAGTATTTT.

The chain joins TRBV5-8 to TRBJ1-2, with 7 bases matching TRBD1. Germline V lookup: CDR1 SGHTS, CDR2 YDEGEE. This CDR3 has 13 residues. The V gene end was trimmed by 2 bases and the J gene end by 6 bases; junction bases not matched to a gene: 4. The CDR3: CASSFTQGNGYTF. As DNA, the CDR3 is TGTGCCAGCAGCTTTACACAGGGGAATGGCTACACCTTC.

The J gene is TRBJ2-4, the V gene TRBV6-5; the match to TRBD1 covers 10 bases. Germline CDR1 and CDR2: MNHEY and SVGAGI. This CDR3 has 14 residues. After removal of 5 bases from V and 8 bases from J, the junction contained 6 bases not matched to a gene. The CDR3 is CASSRQGAADIQYF. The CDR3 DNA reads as TGTGCCAGCAGTAGACAGGGGGCGGCGGACATTCAGTACTTC.

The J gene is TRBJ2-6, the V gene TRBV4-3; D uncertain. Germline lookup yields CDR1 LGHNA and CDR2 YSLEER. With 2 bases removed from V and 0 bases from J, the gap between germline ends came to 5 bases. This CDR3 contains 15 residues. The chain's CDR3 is CASSQWRSGANVLTF. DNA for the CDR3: TGCGCCAGCAGCCAATGGCGCTCTGGGGCCAACGTCCTGACTTTC.

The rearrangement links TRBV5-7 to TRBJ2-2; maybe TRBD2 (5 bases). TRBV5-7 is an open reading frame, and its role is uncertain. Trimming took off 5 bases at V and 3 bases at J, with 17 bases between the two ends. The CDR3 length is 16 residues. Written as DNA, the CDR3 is TGTGCCAGCAGTGGGAAGACGGGGTCGCACACCGGGGAGCTGTTTTTT. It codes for CASSGKTGSHTGELFF.

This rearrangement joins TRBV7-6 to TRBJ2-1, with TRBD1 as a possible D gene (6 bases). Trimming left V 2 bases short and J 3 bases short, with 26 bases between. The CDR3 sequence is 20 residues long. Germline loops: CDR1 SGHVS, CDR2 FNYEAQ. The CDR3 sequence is CASSLTGNGYSTSRYNEQFF. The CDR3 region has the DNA TGTGCCAGCAGCTTAACAGGGAACGGGTATAGTACATCGCGCTACAATGAGCAGTTCTTC.

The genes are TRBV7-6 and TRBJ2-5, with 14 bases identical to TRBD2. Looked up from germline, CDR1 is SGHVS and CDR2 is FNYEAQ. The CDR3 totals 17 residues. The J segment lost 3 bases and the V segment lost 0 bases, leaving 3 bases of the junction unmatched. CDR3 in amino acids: CASSLAPGLAGEETQYF. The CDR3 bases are TGTGCCAGCAGCTTAGCCCCGGGACTAGCGGGGGAAGAGACCCAGTACTTC.

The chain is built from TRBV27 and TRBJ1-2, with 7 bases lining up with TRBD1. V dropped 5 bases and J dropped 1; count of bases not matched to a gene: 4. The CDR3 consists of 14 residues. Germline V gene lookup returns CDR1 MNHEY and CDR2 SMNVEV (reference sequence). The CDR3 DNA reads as TGTGCCAGCAGTCCGACAGGGTATAACTATGGCTACACCTTC. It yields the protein CASSPTGYNYGYTF.

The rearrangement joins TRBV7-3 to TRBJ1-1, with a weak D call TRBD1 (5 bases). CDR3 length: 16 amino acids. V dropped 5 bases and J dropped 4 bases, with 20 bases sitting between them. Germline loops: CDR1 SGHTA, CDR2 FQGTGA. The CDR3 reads CASSPNRQAGATEAFF. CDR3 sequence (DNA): TGTGCCAGCAGCCCCAATCGGCAGGCCGGGGCCACTGAAGCTTTCTTT.

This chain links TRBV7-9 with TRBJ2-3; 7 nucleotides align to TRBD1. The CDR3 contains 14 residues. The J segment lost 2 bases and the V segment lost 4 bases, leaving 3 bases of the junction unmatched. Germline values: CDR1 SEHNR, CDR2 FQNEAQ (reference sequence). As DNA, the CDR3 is TGTGCCAGCAGCTCGGGACAGCTCACAGATACGCAGTATTTT. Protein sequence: CASSSGQLTDTQYF. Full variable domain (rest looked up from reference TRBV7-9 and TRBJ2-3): DTGVSQNPRHKITKRGQNVTFRCDPISEHNRLYWYRQTLGQGPEFLTYFQNEAQLEKSRLLSDRFSAERPKGSFSTLEIQRTEQGDSAMYLCASSSGQLTDTQYFGPGTRLTVL.

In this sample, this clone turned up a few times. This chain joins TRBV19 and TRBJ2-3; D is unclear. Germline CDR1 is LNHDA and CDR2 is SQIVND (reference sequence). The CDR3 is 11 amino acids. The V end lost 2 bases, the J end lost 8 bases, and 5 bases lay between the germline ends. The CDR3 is CASSIRATQYF. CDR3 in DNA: TGTGCCAGTAGTATACGGGCTACGCAGTATTTT.

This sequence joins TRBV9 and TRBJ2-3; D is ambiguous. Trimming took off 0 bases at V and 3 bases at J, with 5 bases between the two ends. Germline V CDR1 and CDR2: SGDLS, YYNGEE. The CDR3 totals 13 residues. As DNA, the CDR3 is TGTGCCAGCAGCGTAGTCCAAACAGATACGCAGTATTTT. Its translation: CASSVVQTDTQYF. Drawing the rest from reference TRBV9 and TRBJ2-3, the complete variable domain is DSGVTQTPKHLITATGQRVTLRCSPRSGDLSVYWYQQSLDQGLQFLIQYYNGEERAKGNILERFSAQQFPDLHSELNLSSLELGDSALYFCASSVVQTDTQYFGPGTRLTVL.

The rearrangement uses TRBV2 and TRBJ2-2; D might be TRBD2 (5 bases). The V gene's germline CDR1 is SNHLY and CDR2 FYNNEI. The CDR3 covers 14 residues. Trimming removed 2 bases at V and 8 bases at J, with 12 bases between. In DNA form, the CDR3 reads TGTGCCAGCAGTGAACGGGGTCTCCGAGGGGAGCTGTTTTTT. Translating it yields CASSERGLRGELFF.

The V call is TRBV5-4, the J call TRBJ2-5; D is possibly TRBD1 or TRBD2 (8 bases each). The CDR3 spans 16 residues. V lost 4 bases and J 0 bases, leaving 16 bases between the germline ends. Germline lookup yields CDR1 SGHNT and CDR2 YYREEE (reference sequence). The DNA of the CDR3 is TGTGCCAGCAGCCCCAGGGGGCGGGGGGACCAAGAGACCCAGTACTTC. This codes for CASSPRGRGDQETQYF. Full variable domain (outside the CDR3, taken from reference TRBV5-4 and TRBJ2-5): ETGVTQSPTHLIKTRGQQVTLRCSSQSGHNTVSWYQQALGQGPQFIFQYYREEENGRGNFPPRFSGLQFPNYSSELNVNALELDDSALYLCASSPRGRGDQETQYFGPGTRLLVL.